A single T cell receptor beta chain is shown here with its context. The data were obtained in a study of regulatory T cells in long-lasting Graves disease. Time point in this sample: newly diagnosed GD, antithyroid drugs for less than 3 months. TCR sequences were obtained from RNA taken from PBMCs. Relying on iRepertoire HTBI primers and Arm-PCR of CDR3 regions, the team built TCR beta libraries. TCRdb re-analysed the multiplex PCR reads in MiXCR, keeping a single row per CDR3 protein. The sample has hundreds of thousands of distinct CDR3 sequences; roughly 15% are singletons. CDR1 is SGHDN and CDR2 is FVKESK in the germline V gene. V dropped 3 bases and J dropped 3 bases, with 9 bases sitting between them. CDR3 size: 14 residues. This sample was shared with a second study, whose subject was T cells in Graves' hyperthyroidism and ophthalmopathy. That work states: Those patients with uncontrolled infection, other autoimmune disease, pregnancy or lactation were excluded. The HTBI primer set drove a first-round RT-PCR of the TCR CDR3.

The specimen was peripheral blood mononuclear cells (PBMCs), collected at new diagnosis, from a patient treated with antithyroid drugs. This TCR derives from a woman aged 25-40 years with Graves disease. The rearrangement joins TRBV14 to TRBJ2-1; no firm D call. CDR3 DNA sequence: TGTGCCAGCAGCCAGGGCAGTTTCTACAATGAGCAGTTCTTC. Its translation: CASSQGSFYNEQFF. Combining the CDR3 with reference TRBV14 and TRBJ2-1 gives the whole variable domain EAGVTQFPSHSVIEKGQTVTLRCDPISGHDNLYWYRRVMGKEIKFLLHFVKESKQDESGMPNNRFLAERTGGTYSTLKVQPAELEDSGVYFCASSQGSFYNEQFFGPGTRLTVL.